This TCR beta chain was found in a study of Ad26.COV2.S vaccination and SARS-CoV-2 variants (dated by TCRdb to the early 2020s). Some background on the complete study: Donors in the vaccine arm were drawn from COV1001, a phase I-IIa trial of Ad26.COV2.S in healthy adults that was multicentre, randomized, double-blind and placebo-controlled. Ad26.COV2.S was administered intramuscularly at a dose of 5x10^10 or 1x10^11 viral particles, either as one shot or as two shots given 56 days apart. The TCR-sequenced set comprised about 32 samples: some 20 Ad26.COV2.S vaccine recipients, 5 placebo recipients and 8 SARS-CoV-2 convalescent individuals. Throughout the experiments and outcome assessment, investigators stayed blinded to trial group allocation. Trial participants were randomized into five groups of five, in which low-dose or high-dose Ad26.COV2.S was given once or twice, or placebo was given on both occasions. TCRbeta repertoire sequencing served as the tool for gauging how specific and how broad the SARS-CoV-2-reactive T cell receptors were following Ad26.COV2.S vaccination. Beyond this particular receptor, the publication reports: Non-spike TCR breadth was comparable between vaccine and placebo recipients, consistent with the vaccine containing only spike. After vaccination, substantial breadth of spike-specific CD8+ and CD4+ T cell responses was reported. Comparing responses between vaccine doses or regimens was not something the study was powered to do. Compared with placebo recipients, Ad26.COV2.S recipients showed higher spike-specific TCR breadth (P = 0.0014). The authors noted that the TCR breadth and depth analyses may have underestimated total T cell responses.

The immunoSEQ Assay was used to sequence TCRbeta CDR3 regions. After extraction, genomic DNA underwent amplification by bias-controlled multiplex PCR, followed by high-throughput sequencing. For the original study's pipeline: Collapsing and filtering of sequences were performed to quantify the absolute abundance of each unique TCRbeta CDR3 region. T cell fraction was estimated by normalizing TCRbeta template counts to usable DNA, which was measured by amplifying reference genes present in all nucleated cells. Repertoire TCRs were annotated as SARS-CoV-2-specific when V gene, CDR3 amino acid sequence and J gene were exactly matched to a known reactive TCR set. The reference SARS-CoV-2 TCR set was obtained from MIRA and was filtered for enrichment in COVID-19-positive ImmuneCODE repertoires, whereby public or cross-reactive TCRs were removed. Drawing on the MIRA antigens, annotated TCRs were analysed further at the level of specific ORF or position within ORF. Breadth was defined as the number of annotated unique rearrangements divided by the total number of unique productive rearrangements, and depth was defined as the summed frequency of the annotated unique rearrangements. Two-sided Wilcoxon rank-sum tests were used to compare TCR breadth between groups. The immuneACCESS repertoire file appears here via TCRdb, limited to in-frame rearrangements. These files lack a portion of the clones; in checked studies, under half of the deficit traces to unresolved V genes, and the cause of the others is not known. V and J calls and clone size are as listed in that table; D and trimming were resolved from the DNA. Recorded for this sample are about 680,000 clones; 80% to 90% of them occurred a single time. The top ten constitute about 1.5% of the sample.

About this clone itself: What this receptor recognizes is not known. There are no base qualities to consult, and no much larger clone falls within one base.

This specimen's treatment or condition label, interpreted: around 19 received Ad26.COV2.S at low or high dose, single or two shots; about 5 received placebo; per-sample allocation not given. Repertoires of vaccine and placebo recipients were sequenced from samples collected on day 63 after the first injection. In Cohort 1b, 25 or so adults aged 18-55 years were enrolled at a single site in Boston, USA, between 29 July and 7 August 2020. As a vaccine, Ad26.COV2.S was a replication-incompetent adenovirus type 26 vector that expressed a prefusion-stabilized SARS-CoV-2 spike protein derived from the original Wuhan strain. The germline V gene encodes CDR1 SGHVS and CDR2 FQNEAQ. V drops 0 bases and J drops 0 bases, leaving 9 bases in between. Its CDR3 holds 15 amino acids, cysteine through phenylalanine. Only the CDR3 DNA stays, 45 bases, in frame from base 1.

Sequenced here: peripheral blood, sampled in a trial of Ad26.COV2.S vaccine versus placebo. The sequence was collected from a person between 18 and 60 years old who received the Ad26.COV2.S COVID-19 vaccine or a placebo. The chain uses TRBV7-8 and TRBJ2-7; the D gene is perhaps TRBD1 or TRBD2, as each covers 5 bases. The CDR3 sequence is CASSLAGRNSYEQYF. The nucleotides are TGTGCCAGCAGCTTAGCGGGACGCAACTCCTACGAGCAGTACTTC.